This entry features one T cell receptor beta chain sequence. Its antigen remains unidentified. The sample originates from a study of shared clonotypes between healthy human individuals. At the level of the study: Donors had three CD4 naive, three CD4 memory, two CD8 naive and one CD8 memory plate apiece. Regarding the study as a whole: Sharing of clonotypes among donors was expected to vary with sequencing depth. Clonotypes shared by all four sorted-subset donors had higher generation probabilities than non-shared clonotypes. The study drew on few donors, limiting represented genetic and exposure-history diversity.

Sequencing used immunoSEQ multiplex PCR; TCRdb keeps in-frame clones, though not all of them. Here the sample spans some 2,100,000 clones, about 92% being singletons. Naive CD8 populations comprised CD45RO-negative cells positively selected for CCR7, excluding terminally differentiated effector memory CD45RA+ cells. CDR3 length: 15 residues. V gave up 1 base and J gave up 3 bases; unmatched junction bases: 3. In germline, CDR1 is LGHNA, CDR2 YSLEER. The sample comprised naive CD8+ T cells from PBMCs. The V call is TRBV4-3, the J call TRBJ2-7, with 10 nucleotides matching TRBD2. This TCR came from a man aged 18 to 29 in good health. Some clones in this sample may be carry-over from other donors' samples. The CDR3 here is CASSQGIAGGYEQYF. In DNA, the CDR3 is TGCGCCAGCAGCCAAGGAATAGCGGGAGGCTACGAGCAGTACTTC.